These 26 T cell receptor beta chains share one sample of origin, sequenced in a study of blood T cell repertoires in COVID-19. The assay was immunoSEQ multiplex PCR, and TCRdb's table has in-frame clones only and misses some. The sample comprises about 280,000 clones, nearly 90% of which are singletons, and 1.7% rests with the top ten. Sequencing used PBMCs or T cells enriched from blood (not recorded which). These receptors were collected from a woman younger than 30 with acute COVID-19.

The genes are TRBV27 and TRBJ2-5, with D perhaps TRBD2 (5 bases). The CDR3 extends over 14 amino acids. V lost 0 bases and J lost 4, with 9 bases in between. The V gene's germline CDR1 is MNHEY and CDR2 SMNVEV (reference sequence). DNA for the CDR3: TGTGCCAGCAGTTTATCGAAAAGCGGAGAGACCCAGTACTTC. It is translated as CASSLSKSGETQYF.

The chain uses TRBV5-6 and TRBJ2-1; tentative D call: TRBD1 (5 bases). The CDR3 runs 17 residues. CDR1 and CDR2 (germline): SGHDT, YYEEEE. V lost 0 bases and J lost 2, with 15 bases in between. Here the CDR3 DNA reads TGTGCCAGCAGCTTGGACCTAGGGGTAACCCCCTACAATGAGCAGTTCTTC. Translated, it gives CASSLDLGVTPYNEQFF.

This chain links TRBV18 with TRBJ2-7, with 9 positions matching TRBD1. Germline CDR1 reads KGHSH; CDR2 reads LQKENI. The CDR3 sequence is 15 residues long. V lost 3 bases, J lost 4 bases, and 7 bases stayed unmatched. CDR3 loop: CASSPLDRGFYEQYF. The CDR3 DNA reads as TGTGCCAGCTCACCTTTAGACAGGGGGTTTTACGAGCAGTACTTC.

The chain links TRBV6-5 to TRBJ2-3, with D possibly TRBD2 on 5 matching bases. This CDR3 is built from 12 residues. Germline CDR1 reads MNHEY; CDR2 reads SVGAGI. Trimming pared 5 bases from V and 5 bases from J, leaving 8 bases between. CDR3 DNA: TGTGCCAGCAGTCCGCGGGTAGATACGCAGTATTTT. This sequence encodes CASSPRVDTQYF.

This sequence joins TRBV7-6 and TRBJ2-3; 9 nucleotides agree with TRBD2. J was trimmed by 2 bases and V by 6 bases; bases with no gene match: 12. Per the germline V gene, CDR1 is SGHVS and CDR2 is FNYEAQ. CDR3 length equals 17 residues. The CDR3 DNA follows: TGTGCCAGCAGTCAGTTAGCGGGAGACCGTTCCACAGATACGCAGTATTTT. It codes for CASSQLAGDRSTDTQYF.

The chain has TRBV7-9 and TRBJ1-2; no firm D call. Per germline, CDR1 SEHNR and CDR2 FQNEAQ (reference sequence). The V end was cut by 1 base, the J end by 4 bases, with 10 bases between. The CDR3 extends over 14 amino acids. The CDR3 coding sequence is TGTGCCAGCAGCTTAGAGAGTCAGGTCTATGGCTACACCTTC. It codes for CASSLESQVYGYTF.

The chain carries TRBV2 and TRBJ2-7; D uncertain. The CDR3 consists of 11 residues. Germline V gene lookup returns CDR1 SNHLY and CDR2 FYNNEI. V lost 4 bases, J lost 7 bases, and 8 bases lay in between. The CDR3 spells CASSVGWEQYF. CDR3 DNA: TGTGCCAGCAGTGTCGGGTGGGAGCAGTACTTC.

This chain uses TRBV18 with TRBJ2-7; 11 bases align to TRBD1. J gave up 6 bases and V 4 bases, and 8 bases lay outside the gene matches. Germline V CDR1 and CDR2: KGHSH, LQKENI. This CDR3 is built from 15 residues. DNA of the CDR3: TGTGCCAGCTCACAGGGGACAGGGGGTATGGGCGAGCAGTACTTC. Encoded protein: CASSQGTGGMGEQYF.

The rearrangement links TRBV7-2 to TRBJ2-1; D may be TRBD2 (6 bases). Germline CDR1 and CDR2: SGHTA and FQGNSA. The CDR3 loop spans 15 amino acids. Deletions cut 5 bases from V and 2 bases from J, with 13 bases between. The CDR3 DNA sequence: TGTGCCAGCAGCGCCGGGGGTAGCCCCTACAATGAGCAGTTCTTC. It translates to CASSAGGSPYNEQFF.

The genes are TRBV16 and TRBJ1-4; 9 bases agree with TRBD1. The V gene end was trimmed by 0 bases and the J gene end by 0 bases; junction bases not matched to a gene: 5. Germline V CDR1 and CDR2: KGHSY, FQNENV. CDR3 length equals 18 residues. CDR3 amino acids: CASSQSLRTGATNEKLFF. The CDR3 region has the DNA TGTGCCAGCAGCCAATCCCTAAGGACAGGGGCAACTAATGAAAAACTGTTTTTT.

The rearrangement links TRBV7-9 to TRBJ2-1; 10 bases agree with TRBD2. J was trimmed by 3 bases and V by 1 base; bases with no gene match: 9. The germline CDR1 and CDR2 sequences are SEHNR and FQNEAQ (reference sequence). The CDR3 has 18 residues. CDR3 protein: CASSLGPRLAGYYNEQFF. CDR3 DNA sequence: TGTGCCAGCAGCTTAGGCCCCCGACTAGCGGGCTACTACAATGAGCAGTTCTTC.

The CDR3 is CSASSPREPNEQFF. DNA of the CDR3: TGCAGTGCTAGTTCCCCGCGGGAGCCCAATGAGCAGTTCTTC. This chain connects TRBV20-1 to TRBJ2-1; TRBD2 matches 7 bases. This CDR3 region has 14 residues. V lost 3 bases and J lost 6; bases outside the gene matches: 8. The germline V gene encodes CDR1 DFQATT and CDR2 SNEGSKA (reference sequence).

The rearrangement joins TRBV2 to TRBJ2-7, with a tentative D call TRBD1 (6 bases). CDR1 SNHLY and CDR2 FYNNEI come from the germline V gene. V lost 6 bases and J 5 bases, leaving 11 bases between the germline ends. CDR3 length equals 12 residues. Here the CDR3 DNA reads TGTGCCAGCAGCAAAAACAGGGACGAGCAGTACTTC. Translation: CASSKNRDEQYF.

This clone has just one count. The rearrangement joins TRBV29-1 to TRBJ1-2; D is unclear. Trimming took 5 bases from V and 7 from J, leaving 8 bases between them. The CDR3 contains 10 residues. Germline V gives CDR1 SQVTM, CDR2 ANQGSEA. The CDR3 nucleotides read TGCAGCGTTCAGGATTCTGGCTACACCTTC. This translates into CSVQDSGYTF.

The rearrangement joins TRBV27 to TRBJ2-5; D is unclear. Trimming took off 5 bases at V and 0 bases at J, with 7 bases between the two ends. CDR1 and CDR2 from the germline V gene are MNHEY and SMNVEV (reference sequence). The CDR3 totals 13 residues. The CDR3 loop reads CASSLYYQETQYF. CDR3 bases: TGTGCCAGCAGTCTCTATTACCAAGAGACCCAGTACTTC.

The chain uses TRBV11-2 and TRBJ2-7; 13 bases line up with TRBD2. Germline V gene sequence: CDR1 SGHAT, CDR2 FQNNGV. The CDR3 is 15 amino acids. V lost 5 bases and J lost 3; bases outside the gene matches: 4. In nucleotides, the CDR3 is TGTGCCAGCAGCCAGAGGACTAGCGGGAGCTACGAGCAGTACTTC. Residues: CASSQRTSGSYEQYF.

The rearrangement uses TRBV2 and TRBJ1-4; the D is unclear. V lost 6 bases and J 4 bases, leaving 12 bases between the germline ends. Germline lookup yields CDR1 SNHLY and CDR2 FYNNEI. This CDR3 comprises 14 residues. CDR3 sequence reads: CASRAPGNNEKLFF. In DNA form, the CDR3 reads TGTGCCAGCAGGGCGCCGGGAAATAATGAAAAACTGTTTTTT.

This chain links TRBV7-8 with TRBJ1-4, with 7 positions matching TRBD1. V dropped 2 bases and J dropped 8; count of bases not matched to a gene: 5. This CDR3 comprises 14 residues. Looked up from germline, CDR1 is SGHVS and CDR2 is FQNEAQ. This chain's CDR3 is CASSLLAQGEKLFF. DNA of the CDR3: TGTGCCAGCAGCTTACTAGCACAGGGGGAAAAACTGTTTTTT. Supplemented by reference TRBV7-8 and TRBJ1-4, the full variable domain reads GAGVSQSPRYKVAKRGQDVALRCDPISGHVSLFWYQQALGQGPEFLTYFQNEAQLDKSGLPSDRFFAERPEGSVSTLKIQRTQQEDSAVYLCASSLLAQGEKLFFGSGTQLSVL.

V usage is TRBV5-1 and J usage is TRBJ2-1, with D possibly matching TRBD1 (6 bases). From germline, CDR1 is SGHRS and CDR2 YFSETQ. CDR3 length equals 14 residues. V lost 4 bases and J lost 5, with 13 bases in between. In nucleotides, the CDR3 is TGCGCCAGCAGCGGGGGCCCTTCTAACAATGAGCAGTTCTTC. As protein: CASSGGPSNNEQFF.

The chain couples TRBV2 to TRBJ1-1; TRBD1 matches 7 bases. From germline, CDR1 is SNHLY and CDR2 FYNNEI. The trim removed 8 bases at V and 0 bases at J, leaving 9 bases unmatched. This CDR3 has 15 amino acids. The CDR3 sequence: CASDANRGLNTEAFF. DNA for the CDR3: TGTGCCAGCGATGCAAACAGGGGCTTGAACACTGAAGCTTTCTTT.

CDR3 amino acids: CASSYLDNSYEQYF. In DNA form, the CDR3 reads TGTGCCAGCAGTTACTTAGACAATTCCTACGAGCAGTACTTC. The chain employs TRBV6-5 and TRBJ2-7; D remains unclear. V lost 1 base, J lost 1 base, and 8 bases lay in between. This CDR3 contains 14 residues. CDR1 is MNHEY and CDR2 is SVGAGI in the germline V gene.

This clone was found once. CDR3 sequence reads: CASSSSGLADDEQFF. The CDR3 DNA sequence: TGTGCCAGCAGTTCCTCGGGACTAGCTGATGATGAGCAGTTCTTC. V usage is TRBV28 and J usage is TRBJ2-1; 9 bases agree with TRBD2. The germline gives CDR1 MDHEN, CDR2 SYDVKM. V shed 4 bases and J 8 bases; nucleotides not matched to a gene: 9. The CDR3 contains 15 residues.

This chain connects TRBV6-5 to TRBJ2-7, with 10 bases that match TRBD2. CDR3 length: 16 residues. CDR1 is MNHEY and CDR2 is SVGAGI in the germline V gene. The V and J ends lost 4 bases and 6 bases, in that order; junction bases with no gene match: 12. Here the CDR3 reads CASSLSGGALPFEQYF. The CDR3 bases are TGTGCCAGCAGTTTAAGCGGGGGGGCTTTACCGTTCGAGCAGTACTTC.

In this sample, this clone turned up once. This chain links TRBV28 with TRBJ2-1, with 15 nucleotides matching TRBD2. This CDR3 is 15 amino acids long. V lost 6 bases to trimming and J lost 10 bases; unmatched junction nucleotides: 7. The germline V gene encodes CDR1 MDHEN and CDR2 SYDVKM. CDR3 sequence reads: CASRAGTSGRQEQFF. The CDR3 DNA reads TGTGCCAGCAGAGCAGGGACTAGCGGGAGGCAGGAGCAGTTCTTC.

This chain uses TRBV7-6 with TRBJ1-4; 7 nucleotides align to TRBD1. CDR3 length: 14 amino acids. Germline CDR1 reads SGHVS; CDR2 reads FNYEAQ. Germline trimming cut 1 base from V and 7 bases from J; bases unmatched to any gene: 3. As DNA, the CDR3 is TGTGCCAGCAGCTTAGACAGGGGTGGTGAAAAACTGTTTTTT. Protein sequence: CASSLDRGGEKLFF. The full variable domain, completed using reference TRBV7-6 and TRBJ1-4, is GAGVSQSPRYKVTKRGQDVALRCDPISGHVSLYWYRQALGQGPEFLTYFNYEAQQDKSGLPNDRFSAERPEGSISTLTIQRTEQRDSAMYRCASSLDRGGEKLFFGSGTQLSVL.

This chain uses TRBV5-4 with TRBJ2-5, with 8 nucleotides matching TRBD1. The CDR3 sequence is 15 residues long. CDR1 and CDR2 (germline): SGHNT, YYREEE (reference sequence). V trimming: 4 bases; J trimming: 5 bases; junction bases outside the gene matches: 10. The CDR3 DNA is TGTGCCAGCAGCGTTGACAGGGGCCAGGTGGAGACCCAGTACTTC. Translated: CASSVDRGQVETQYF.